Listed below are T cell receptor beta chains from one sample, sequenced in a study of blood T cell repertoires in COVID-19. Clones were sequenced by immunoSEQ multiplex PCR, and TCRdb holds only the in-frame ones, with some missing. This table has 280,000 or so clones, around 84% appearing once. The sequencing input was PBMCs or T cells enriched from blood (not recorded which). These TCRs come from a woman between 45 and 65 years old who had recovered from COVID-19. Each CDR3 is given with its conserved first and last residue. A D gene is named only where the DNA matches it firmly. Size is omitted from some rows. Given values are once, few, many or a class for expanded clones.

J: TRBJ2-5; D: TRBD2; V: TRBV3-1/TRBV3-2; size: .; DNA: TGTGCCAGCAGCCGCCAGGTGCGGGGGGGTTCAGAGACCCAGTACTTC; CDR3: CASSRQVRGGSETQYF
J: TRBJ1-5; D: .; V: TRBV24-1; size: .; DNA: TGTGCCTCTAAAACGGGTGGGTCCAATCAGCCCCAGCATTTT; CDR3: CASKTGGSNQPQHF
J: TRBJ1-6; D: TRBD1; V: TRBV19; size: once; DNA: TGTGCCAGTAGTACGGGACAGGGGCTTAATTCACCCCTCCACTTT; CDR3: CASSTGQGLNSPLHF
J: TRBJ2-7; D: TRBD2; V: TRBV7-2; size: .; DNA: TGTGCCAGCAGCTTAATACTAGCGGTCTGGGAGCAGTACTTC; CDR3: CASSLILAVWEQYF
J: TRBJ2-1; D: TRBD1; V: TRBV5-1; size: .; DNA: TGCGCCAGCAGCCCCTGGGGACAGCCTAGCTCCTACAATGAGCAGTTCTTC; CDR3: CASSPWGQPSSYNEQFF
J: TRBJ1-5; D: .; V: TRBV3-1/TRBV3-2; size: .; DNA: TGTGCCAGCAGCCAAGGCAGGGGCCCCAATCAGCCCCAGCATTTT; CDR3: CASSQGRGPNQPQHF
J: TRBJ2-7; D: .; V: TRBV4-2; size: .; DNA: TGTGCCAGCAGCCGAACGCCAACTAGTCCGGTCTACGAGCAGTACTTC; CDR3: CASSRTPTSPVYEQYF
J: TRBJ1-2; D: .; V: TRBV11-2; size: .; DNA: TGTGCCAGCAGCTTAGAAGGGGAATTAAAAAACTATGGCTACACCTTC; CDR3: CASSLEGELKNYGYTF
J: TRBJ1-4; D: TRBD1; V: TRBV5-4; size: once; DNA: TGTGCCAGCAGCTTGTATACAGGGGCTAATGAAAAACTGTTTTTT; CDR3: CASSLYTGANEKLFF
J: TRBJ1-1; D: TRBD1; V: TRBV7-9; size: .; DNA: TGTGCCAGCAGCTTTGGACAGGGGAACACTGAAGCTTTCTTT; CDR3: CASSFGQGNTEAFF
J: TRBJ2-1; D: TRBD2; V: TRBV5-4; size: .; DNA: TGTGCCAGCACTCCTGGTGGGAGGGTAAATGAGCAGTTCTTC; CDR3: CASTPGGRVNEQFF
J: TRBJ2-5; D: .; V: TRBV3-1/TRBV3-2; size: .; DNA: TGTGCCAGCAGCCCCGGTATCCCCCCCGAGACCCAGTACTTC; CDR3: CASSPGIPPETQYF
J: TRBJ1-2; D: .; V: TRBV7-8; size: .; DNA: TGTGCCAGCAGCTTAGCCGAACAGGGCCATGGCTACACCTTC; CDR3: CASSLAEQGHGYTF
J: TRBJ1-1; D: .; V: TRBV6-1; size: .; DNA: TGTGCCAGCAGAGAAGGGACCGGGGTGTACACTGAAGCTTTCTTT; CDR3: CASREGTGVYTEAFF
J: TRBJ2-7; D: .; V: TRBV10-3; size: .; DNA: TGTGCCATCAGTGACGCAGGGGACGAGCAGTACTTC; CDR3: CAISDAGDEQYF
J: TRBJ1-1; D: .; V: TRBV24-1; size: few; DNA: TGTGCCACCAGCGCTCGGGACACTGAAGCTTTCTTT; CDR3: CATSARDTEAFF
J: TRBJ2-3; D: TRBD2; V: TRBV30; size: .; DNA: TGTGCCTGGAGTGCGGTGTCGGGAGGGGGCACAGATACGCAGTATTTT; CDR3: CAWSAVSGGGTDTQYF
J: TRBJ1-4; D: .; V: TRBV27; size: .; DNA: TGTGCCAGCAGTATAGCACCGGTTAATGAAAAACTGTTTTTT; CDR3: CASSIAPVNEKLFF
J: TRBJ1-2; D: .; V: TRBV6-1; size: .; DNA: TGTGCCAGCAGTGCCGGTAGACAGGTGGTGCACTATGGCTACACCTTC; CDR3: CASSAGRQVVHYGYTF
J: TRBJ2-7; D: TRBD2; V: TRBV2; size: few; DNA: TGTGCCAGCAGTGAGCTAGCGGTCCTTCTGGACGAGCAGTACTTC; CDR3: CASSELAVLLDEQYF
J: TRBJ2-7; D: .; V: TRBV19; size: .; DNA: TGTGCCAGTAGTATCCCCGTGGGGGCCAAGTCCTACGAGCAGTACTTC; CDR3: CASSIPVGAKSYEQYF
J: TRBJ1-1; D: .; V: TRBV7-9; size: .; DNA: TGTGCCAGCAGCTTACAGACTGAAGCTTTCTTT; CDR3: CASSLQTEAFF
J: TRBJ2-1; D: TRBD2; V: TRBV9; size: .; DNA: TGTGCCAGCAGCCCGCAACCTAGCGGGGGGGAGTTCTTC; CDR3: CASSPQPSGGEFF
J: TRBJ1-1; D: .; V: TRBV27; size: .; DNA: TGTGCCAGCAGTTTATACGCAGCGTCTGGGGCTTTCTTT; CDR3: CASSLYAASGAFF
J: TRBJ1-5; D: .; V: TRBV6-5; size: .; DNA: TGTGCCAGCAGTTCCGGGTTGCATCAGCCCCAGCATTTT; CDR3: CASSSGLHQPQHF
J: TRBJ1-3; D: .; V: TRBV30; size: .; DNA: TGTGCCTGGACCCCAGGTGTGGGAAACACCATATATTTT; CDR3: CAWTPGVGNTIYF
J: TRBJ1-2; D: .; V: TRBV9; size: .; DNA: TGTGCCAGCAGTGAGCCGCAGGGCATGGGTAAATGGGGAAACTATGGCTACACCTTC; CDR3: CASSEPQGMGKWGNYGYTF
J: TRBJ1-6; D: TRBD1; V: TRBV2; size: .; DNA: TGTGCCAGCGGAAGAGACAGGGCTAATTCACCCCTCCACTTT; CDR3: CASGRDRANSPLHF
J: TRBJ2-7; D: .; V: TRBV7-8; size: .; DNA: TGTGCCAGCAGCTTAAGGCGGAACTCCTACGAGCAGTACTTC; CDR3: CASSLRRNSYEQYF
J: TRBJ2-1; D: TRBD2; V: TRBV30; size: .; DNA: TGTGCCTGGGCGGCCGCTGGACTAGCGGCGTACAATGAGCAGTTCTTC; CDR3: CAWAAAGLAAYNEQFF
J: TRBJ2-2; D: .; V: TRBV7-3; size: .; DNA: TGTGCCAGCAGCTTAATGATCGCGGGCGGGGAGCTGTTTTTT; CDR3: CASSLMIAGGELFF
J: TRBJ2-6; D: .; V: TRBV7-9; size: .; DNA: TGTGCCAGCAGCCCGGGAGCGGCCACTGGGGCCAACGTCCTGACTTTC; CDR3: CASSPGAATGANVLTF
J: TRBJ2-3; D: TRBD1; V: TRBV7-3; size: .; DNA: TGTGCCAGCAGCCCCACAGGGGCCGATACGCAGTATTTT; CDR3: CASSPTGADTQYF
J: TRBJ2-7; D: .; V: TRBV18; size: .; DNA: TGTGCCAGCTCACCCCCGGGACAATCGGGTGACGAGCAGTACTTC; CDR3: CASSPPGQSGDEQYF
J: TRBJ1-5; D: .; V: TRBV19; size: once; DNA: TGTGCCAGTAAGACAGACAATCAGCCCCAGCATTTT; CDR3: CASKTDNQPQHF
J: TRBJ2-3; D: TRBD1; V: TRBV18; size: once; DNA: TGTGCCAGCTCACCGCGGACAGGGATGCAGGATACGCAGTATTTT; CDR3: CASSPRTGMQDTQYF
J: TRBJ2-1; D: .; V: TRBV6-6; size: .; DNA: TGTGCCAGCCACGGGGTTCGCTCCTACAATGAGCAGTTCTTC; CDR3: CASHGVRSYNEQFF
J: TRBJ2-3; D: .; V: TRBV5-1; size: .; DNA: TGCGCCAGCAGCTTAGGGGCAGATACGCAGTATTTT; CDR3: CASSLGADTQYF
J: TRBJ1-1; D: .; V: TRBV7-9; size: once; DNA: TGTGCCAGCAGCTCGTCAGGGTTAGTGGAAGCTTTCTTT; CDR3: CASSSSGLVEAFF
J: TRBJ2-1; D: .; V: TRBV4-1; size: .; DNA: TGCGCCAGCAGCCCCGACAGAAGCTCCTACAATGAGCAGTTCTTC; CDR3: CASSPDRSSYNEQFF
J: TRBJ2-1; D: TRBD2; V: TRBV3-1/TRBV3-2; size: few; DNA: TGTGCCAGCAGCCAAGAGTCGGTAGCGGGAGGGCCGCCTCTGAGCTCCTACAATGAGCAGTTCTTC; CDR3: CASSQESVAGGPPLSSYNEQFF
J: TRBJ2-2; D: .; V: TRBV27; size: .; DNA: TGTGCCAGCAGGGGCCCGGAGGAGGACACCGGGGAGCTGTTTTTT; CDR3: CASRGPEEDTGELFF
J: TRBJ1-1; D: .; V: TRBV5-1; size: .; DNA: TGCGCCAGCAGCGCCGACAGCTCTAACACTGAAGCTTTCTTT; CDR3: CASSADSSNTEAFF
J: TRBJ1-5; D: .; V: TRBV28; size: .; DNA: TGTGCCAGCAGTTGGGGGAGGTATAGCAATCAGCCCCAGCATTTT; CDR3: CASSWGRYSNQPQHF
J: TRBJ2-3; D: .; V: TRBV11-2; size: .; DNA: TGTGCCAGCAGCTCCCCAGGGAGGGGGAGCACAGATACGCAGTATTTT; CDR3: CASSSPGRGSTDTQYF
J: TRBJ2-1; D: .; V: TRBV9; size: .; DNA: TGTGCCAGCAGCGGTAGCGATGAGCAGTTCTTC; CDR3: CASSGSDEQFF
J: TRBJ1-2; D: .; V: TRBV7-2; size: .; DNA: TGTGCCAGCAGCGGACCTCGAGGGATAGAGGGCTACACCTTC; CDR3: CASSGPRGIEGYTF
J: TRBJ1-5; D: .; V: TRBV6-5; size: .; DNA: TGTGCCAGCACCCGAGGAGGGTGGTATCAGCCCCAGCATTTT; CDR3: CASTRGGWYQPQHF
J: TRBJ2-5; D: .; V: TRBV5-4; size: .; DNA: TGTGCCAGCAGCTTGGGACAAGAGCAAGAGACCCAGTACTTC; CDR3: CASSLGQEQETQYF
J: TRBJ2-1; D: .; V: TRBV11-3; size: .; DNA: TGTGCCAGCAGCTTAGGGGTTAGCGGCTACAATGAGCAGTTCTTC; CDR3: CASSLGVSGYNEQFF
J: TRBJ2-5; D: .; V: TRBV5-4; size: .; DNA: TGTGCCAGCAGTCGCGACTATACCTCCCAAGAGACCCAGTACTTC; CDR3: CASSRDYTSQETQYF
J: TRBJ2-5; D: .; V: TRBV30; size: .; DNA: TGTGCCTGGAGTGGGCCCCAAGAGACCCAGTACTTC; CDR3: CAWSGPQETQYF
J: TRBJ1-6; D: .; V: TRBV30; size: once; DNA: TGTGCCTGGAGTGTGAAAGGGGCCCTCTCCTATAATTCACCCCTCCACTTT; CDR3: CAWSVKGALSYNSPLHF
J: TRBJ1-5; D: .; V: TRBV5-4; size: few; DNA: TGTGCCAGCAGCGAACAGCCGTTTCAGCCCCAGCATTTT; CDR3: CASSEQPFQPQHF